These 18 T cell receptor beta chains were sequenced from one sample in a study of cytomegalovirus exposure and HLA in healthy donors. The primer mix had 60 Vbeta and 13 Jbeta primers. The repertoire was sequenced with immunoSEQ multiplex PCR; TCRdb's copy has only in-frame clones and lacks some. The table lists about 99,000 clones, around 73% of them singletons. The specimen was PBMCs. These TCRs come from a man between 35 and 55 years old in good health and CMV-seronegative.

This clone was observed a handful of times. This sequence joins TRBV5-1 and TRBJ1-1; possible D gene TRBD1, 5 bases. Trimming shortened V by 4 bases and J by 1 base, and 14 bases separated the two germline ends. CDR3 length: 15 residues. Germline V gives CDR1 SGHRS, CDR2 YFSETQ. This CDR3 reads CASSPRTLKNTEAFF. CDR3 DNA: TGCGCCAGCAGCCCGCGGACACTGAAGAACACTGAAGCTTTCTTT.

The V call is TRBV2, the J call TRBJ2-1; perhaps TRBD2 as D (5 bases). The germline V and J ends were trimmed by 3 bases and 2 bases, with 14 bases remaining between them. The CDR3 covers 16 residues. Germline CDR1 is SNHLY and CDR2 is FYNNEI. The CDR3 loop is CASSDPGGSTYNEQFF. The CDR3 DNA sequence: TGTGCCAGCAGTGATCCAGGCGGGTCTACCTACAATGAGCAGTTCTTC.

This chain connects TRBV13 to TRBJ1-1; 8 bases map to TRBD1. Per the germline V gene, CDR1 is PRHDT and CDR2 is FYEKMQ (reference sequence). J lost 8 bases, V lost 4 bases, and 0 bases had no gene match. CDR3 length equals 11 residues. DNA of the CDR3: TGTGCCAGCAGCTGGACAGGGGAAGCTTTCTTT. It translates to CASSWTGEAFF.

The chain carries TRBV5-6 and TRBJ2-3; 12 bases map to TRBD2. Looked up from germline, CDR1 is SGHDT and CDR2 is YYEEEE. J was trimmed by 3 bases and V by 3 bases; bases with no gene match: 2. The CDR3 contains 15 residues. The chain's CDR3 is CASSSGLAGTDTQYF. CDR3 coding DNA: TGTGCCAGCAGCTCGGGACTAGCGGGTACAGATACGCAGTATTTT. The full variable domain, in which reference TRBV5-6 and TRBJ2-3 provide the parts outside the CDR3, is DAGVTQSPTHLIKTRGQQVTLRCSPKSGHDTVSWYQQALGQGPQFIFQYYEEEERQRGNFPDRFSGHQFPNYSSELNVNALLLGDSALYLCASSSGLAGTDTQYFGPGTRLTVL.

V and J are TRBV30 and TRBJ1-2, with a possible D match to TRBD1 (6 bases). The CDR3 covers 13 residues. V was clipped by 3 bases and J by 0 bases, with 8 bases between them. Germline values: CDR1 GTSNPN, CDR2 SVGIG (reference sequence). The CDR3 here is CAWSRTANYGYTF. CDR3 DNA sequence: TGTGCCTGGAGCCGGACAGCTAACTATGGCTACACCTTC.

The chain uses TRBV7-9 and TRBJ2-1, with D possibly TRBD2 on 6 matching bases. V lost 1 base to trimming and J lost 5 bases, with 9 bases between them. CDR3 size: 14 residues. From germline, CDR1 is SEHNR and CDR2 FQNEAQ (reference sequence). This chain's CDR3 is CASSLGGTHNEQFF. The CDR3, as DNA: TGTGCCAGCAGCTTAGGAGGGACTCACAATGAGCAGTTCTTC.

This CDR3 reads CASSLAMETQYF. In DNA, the CDR3 is TGTGCCAGCAGCTTGGCCATGGAGACCCAGTACTTC. The chain is built from TRBV5-6 and TRBJ2-5; D gene ambiguous. The germline gives CDR1 SGHDT, CDR2 YYEEEE. The CDR3 spans 12 residues. V shed 0 bases and J shed 5 bases, with 5 bases lying between them.

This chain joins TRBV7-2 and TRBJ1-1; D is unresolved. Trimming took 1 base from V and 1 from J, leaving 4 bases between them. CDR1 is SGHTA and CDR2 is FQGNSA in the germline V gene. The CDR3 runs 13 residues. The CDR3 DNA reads TGTGCCAGCAGCTTAGTATGGAACACTGAAGCTTTCTTT. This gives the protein CASSLVWNTEAFF.

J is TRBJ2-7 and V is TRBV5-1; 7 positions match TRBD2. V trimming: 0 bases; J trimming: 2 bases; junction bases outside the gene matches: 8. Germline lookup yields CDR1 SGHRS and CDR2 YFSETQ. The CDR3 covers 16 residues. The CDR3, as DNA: TGCGCCAGCAGCTTGGGACGGCGGGAGAGAACCTACGAGCAGTACTTC. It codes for CASSLGRRERTYEQYF.

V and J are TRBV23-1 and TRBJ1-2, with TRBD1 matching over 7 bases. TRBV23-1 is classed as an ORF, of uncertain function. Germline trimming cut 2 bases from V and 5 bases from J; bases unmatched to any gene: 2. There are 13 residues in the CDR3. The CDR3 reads CASSQRTGYGYTF. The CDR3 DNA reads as TGCGCCAGCAGTCAACGGACAGGATATGGCTACACCTTC.

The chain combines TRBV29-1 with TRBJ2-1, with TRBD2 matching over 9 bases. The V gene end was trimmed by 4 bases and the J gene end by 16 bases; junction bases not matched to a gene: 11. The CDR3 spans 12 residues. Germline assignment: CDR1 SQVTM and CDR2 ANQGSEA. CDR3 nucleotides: TGCAGCGTTGGAGGGGCGGGACTAGCAGAATTCTTC. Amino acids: CSVGGAGLAEFF.

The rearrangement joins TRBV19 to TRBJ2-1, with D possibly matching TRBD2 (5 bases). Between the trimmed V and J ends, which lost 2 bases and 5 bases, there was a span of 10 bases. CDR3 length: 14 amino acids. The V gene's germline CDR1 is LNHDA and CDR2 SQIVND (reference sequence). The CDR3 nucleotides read TGTGCCAGTAGTATAACATGGGAGAACAATGAGCAGTTCTTC. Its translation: CASSITWENNEQFF.

CDR3 sequence reads: CASSFPHFEGTGLDEKLFF. The CDR3 nucleotides are TGTGCCAGCAGTTTCCCACATTTCGAGGGGACAGGGCTTGATGAAAAACTGTTTTTT. The genes are TRBV28 and TRBJ1-4; TRBD1 matches at 9 bases. The germline CDR1 and CDR2 sequences are MDHEN and SYDVKM. This CDR3 comprises 19 residues. The trim removed 3 bases at V and 6 bases at J, leaving 17 bases unmatched.

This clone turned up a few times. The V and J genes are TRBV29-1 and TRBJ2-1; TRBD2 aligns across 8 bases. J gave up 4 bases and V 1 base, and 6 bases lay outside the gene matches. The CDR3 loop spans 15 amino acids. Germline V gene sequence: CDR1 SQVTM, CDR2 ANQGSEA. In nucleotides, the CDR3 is TGCAGCGTTGAAGGTATTAGCGGGGCTTACAATGAGCAGTTCTTC. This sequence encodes CSVEGISGAYNEQFF.

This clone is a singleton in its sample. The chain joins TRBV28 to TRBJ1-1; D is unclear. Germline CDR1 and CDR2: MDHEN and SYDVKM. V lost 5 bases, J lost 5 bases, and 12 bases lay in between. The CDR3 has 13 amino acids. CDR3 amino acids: CASSPPGRTEAFF. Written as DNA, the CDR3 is TGTGCCAGCAGTCCCCCAGGTCGAACTGAAGCTTTCTTT.

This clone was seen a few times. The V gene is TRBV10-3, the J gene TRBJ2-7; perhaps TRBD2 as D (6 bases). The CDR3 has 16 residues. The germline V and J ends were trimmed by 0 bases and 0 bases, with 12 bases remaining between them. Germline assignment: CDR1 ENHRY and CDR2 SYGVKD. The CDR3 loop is CAISESLAVSSYEQYF. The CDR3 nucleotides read TGTGCCATCAGTGAGTCTTTAGCGGTTAGCTCCTACGAGCAGTACTTC.

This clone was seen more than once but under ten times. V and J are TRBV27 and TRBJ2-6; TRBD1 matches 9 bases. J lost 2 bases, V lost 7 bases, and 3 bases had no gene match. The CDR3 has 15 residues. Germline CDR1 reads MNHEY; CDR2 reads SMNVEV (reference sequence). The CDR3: CASTGQGPGANVLTF. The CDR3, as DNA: TGTGCCAGCACTGGACAGGGGCCTGGGGCCAACGTCCTGACTTTC.

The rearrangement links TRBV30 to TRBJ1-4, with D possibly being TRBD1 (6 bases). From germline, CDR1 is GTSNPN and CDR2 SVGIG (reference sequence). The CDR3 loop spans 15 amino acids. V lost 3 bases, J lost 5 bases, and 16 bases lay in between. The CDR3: CAWSPGGGLNEKLFF. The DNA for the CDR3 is TGTGCCTGGAGCCCCGGGGGGGGGCTCAATGAAAAACTGTTTTTT.